Listed here is a single T cell receptor beta chain. The method was immunoSEQ multiplex PCR; TCRdb's version includes in-frame clones alone and lacks a portion of them. The sample lists under 40,000 clones; roughly 82% were seen once. The data belong to a study of PD-L1 blockade in urothelial cancer. Germline V gene sequence: CDR1 DFQATT, CDR2 SNEGSKA (reference sequence). The V end was cut by 6 bases, the J end by 7 bases, with 13 bases between. CDR3 length: 11 amino acids. This chain connects TRBV20-1 to TRBJ2-7; D may be TRBD2 (6 bases). The source is a man between 65 and 85 years old with urothelial cancer. This sample comprised PBMCs, obtained around atezolizumab (anti-PD-L1) treatment. For the CDR3, the DNA is TGCAGTGCCTTCCGGGGGTATGAGCAGTACTTC. It codes for CSAFRGYEQYF.